This TCR beta chain was recorded in a study of shared clonotypes between healthy human individuals. Repertoires were generated with immunoSEQ multiplex PCR, while TCRdb's copy carries only in-frame clones and drops some. Here the sample spans 150,000 to 200,000 clones, 90% to 95% being singletons. A note on this clone: Distinct nucleotide sequences in the sample also encode this CDR3.

The V gene lost 0 bases and the J gene lost 3 bases, with 3 bases spanning the gap. The V gene's germline CDR1 is KGHSH and CDR2 LQKENI. This CDR3 has 13 residues. Donors comprised healthy HIV-negative adults lacking recent acute infections or vaccinations. This sequence joins TRBV18 and TRBJ2-1, with D unresolved. The sequenced sample was naive CD4+ T cells sorted from blood. As to subset: CD45RA+ positively selected. This TCR derives from a woman in her thirties in good health. The CDR3 DNA reads TGTGCCAGCTCACCACCACTCTACAATGAGCAGTTCTTC. Residues: CASSPPLYNEQFF.